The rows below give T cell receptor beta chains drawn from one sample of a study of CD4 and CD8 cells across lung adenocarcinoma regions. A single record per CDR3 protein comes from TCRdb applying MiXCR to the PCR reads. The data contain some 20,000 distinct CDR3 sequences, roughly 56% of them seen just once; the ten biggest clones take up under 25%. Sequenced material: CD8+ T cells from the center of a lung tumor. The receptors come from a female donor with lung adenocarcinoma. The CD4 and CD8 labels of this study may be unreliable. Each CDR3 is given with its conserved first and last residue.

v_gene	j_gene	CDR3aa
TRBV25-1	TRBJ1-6	CASKSPSASPLHF
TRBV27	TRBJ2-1	CASRAFGLSNEQFF
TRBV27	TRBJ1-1	CASKVGGGWFEAFF
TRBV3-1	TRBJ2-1	CASSLAGGKNEQFF
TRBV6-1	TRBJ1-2	CASSAQGITRGYTF
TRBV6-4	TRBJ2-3	CASSDSGVWSKNIQYF
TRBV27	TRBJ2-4	CASSSLAGSGNIQYF
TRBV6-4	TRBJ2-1	CASSLTGLSDANEQFF
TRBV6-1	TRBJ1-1	CASRPPQGEAFF
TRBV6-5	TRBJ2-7	CASNEPHGTYEQYF
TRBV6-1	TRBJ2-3	CASSVTRGPDTQYF
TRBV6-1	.	CASSASWESYEQYF
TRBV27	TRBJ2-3	CASGSGMGTDTQYF
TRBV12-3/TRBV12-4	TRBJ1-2	CASSYRQGAYGYTF
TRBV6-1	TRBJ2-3	CASRQRVGSKDTQYF
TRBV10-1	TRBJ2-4	CASGGGAKNTQYF
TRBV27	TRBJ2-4	CASGPQDIQYF
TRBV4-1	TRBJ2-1	CASSQGQGRGAHNEQFF
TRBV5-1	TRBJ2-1	CASSLVLQETQFF
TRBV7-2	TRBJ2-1	CASSPRGGSYNEQFF
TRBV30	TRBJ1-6	CAWRPPTVGNSPLHF
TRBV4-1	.	CARGQGGRSTDTQYF
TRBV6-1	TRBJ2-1	CASSELGAGSYNEQFF
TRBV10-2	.	CARGMRAKDTQYF
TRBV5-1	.	CASSFGRQGATDTQYF
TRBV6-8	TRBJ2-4	CSCAALGGRDQKIQYF
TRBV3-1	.	CASSQAPEGFVQETQYF
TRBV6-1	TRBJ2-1	CASSVDRNNEQFF
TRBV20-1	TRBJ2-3	CSVPTSGLRDTQYF
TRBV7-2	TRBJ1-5	CASSLASAGGNQPQHF
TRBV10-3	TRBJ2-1	CAISGQLALSYNEQFF
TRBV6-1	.	CASSEASSGTGGEQYF
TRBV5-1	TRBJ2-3	CASTLELAGGPHTQYF
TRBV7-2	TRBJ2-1	CASRNSGSNEQFF
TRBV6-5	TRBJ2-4	CASSSVTSGRNIQYF
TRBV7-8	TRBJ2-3	CASSSDGPLDTQYF
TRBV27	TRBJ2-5	CASSSHQGAKTQYF
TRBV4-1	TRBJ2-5	CANSQGVLETQYF
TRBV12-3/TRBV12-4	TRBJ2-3	CASSLASGHEADTQYF
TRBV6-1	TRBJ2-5	CASSDGGTVETQYF
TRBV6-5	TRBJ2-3	CASRVGTGGVGTDTQYF
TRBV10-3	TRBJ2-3	CPSRESGRCSKNTQYF
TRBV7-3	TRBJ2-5	CASSLGGNQETQYF
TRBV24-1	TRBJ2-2	CATGENTGELFF
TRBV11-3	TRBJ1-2	CASSLEDSLGYTF
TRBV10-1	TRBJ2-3	CASKGRQDKNMQYF
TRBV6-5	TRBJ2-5	CASTYQLQETQYF
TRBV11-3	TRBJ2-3	CASSPGTGGVFGTDTQYF
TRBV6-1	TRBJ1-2	CASSEGSGSRGYTF
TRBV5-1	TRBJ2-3	CASSSSGSGSFFGSTDTQYF
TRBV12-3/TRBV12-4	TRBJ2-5	CASSLWGQETQYF
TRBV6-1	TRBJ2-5	CASRQGLAGGLPDTQYF
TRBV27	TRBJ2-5	CASRARGGWVGQETQYF
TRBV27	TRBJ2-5	CARGGCVENTQYF
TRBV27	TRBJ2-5	CAGGSGGRDQEIQYF
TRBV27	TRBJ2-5	CGGGQGGGLPETQYF
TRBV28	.	CASSLTSGSLNEQYF